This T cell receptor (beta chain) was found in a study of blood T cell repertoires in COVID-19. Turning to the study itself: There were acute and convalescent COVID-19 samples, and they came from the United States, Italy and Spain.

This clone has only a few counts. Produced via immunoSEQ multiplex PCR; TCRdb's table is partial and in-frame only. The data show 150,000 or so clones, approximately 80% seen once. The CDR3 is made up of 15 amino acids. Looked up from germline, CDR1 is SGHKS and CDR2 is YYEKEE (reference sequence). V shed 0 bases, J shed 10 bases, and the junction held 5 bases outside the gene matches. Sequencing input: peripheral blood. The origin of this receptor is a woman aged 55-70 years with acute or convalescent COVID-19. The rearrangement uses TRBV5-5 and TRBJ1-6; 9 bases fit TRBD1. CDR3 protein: CASSLEGTGLSPLHF. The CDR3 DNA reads TGTGCCAGCAGCTTGGAAGGGACAGGGTTATCACCCCTCCACTTT.